The 13 T cell receptor beta chains below come from one sample, sequenced in a study of regulatory T cells in long-lasting Graves disease. Noted time point: persistent/refractory GD, antithyroid drugs over 5 years with positive TRAb. The authors made the TCR library using RNA they extracted from PBMCs. Building of the TCR beta libraries involved iRepertoire HTBI primers and Arm-PCR of CDR3 regions. MiXCR, run by TCRdb on the multiplex PCR reads, gives a single entry per CDR3 protein. This table has 300,000 to 350,000 distinct CDR3 sequences, around a fifth appearing once. The sequencing used peripheral blood mononuclear cells (PBMCs), collected when the disease was refractory, from a patient treated with antithyroid drugs. The receptors were gathered from a female donor with Graves disease.

Details on this clonotype: A read error may account for a junction end that differs from germline. This sequence joins TRBV3-1 and TRBJ2-1; the D gene is possibly TRBD1 (6 bases). The germline V gene has CDR1 LGHDT and CDR2 YNNKEL (reference sequence). CDR3 length: 14 residues. CDR3: CASSQGGSYNEQFF. CDR3 bases: TGTGCCAGCAGTCAAGGGGGCTCCTACAATGAGCAGTTCTTC.

The rearrangement joins TRBV7-3 to TRBJ2-2, with TRBD2 identical over 13 bases. The CDR3 sequence is 18 residues long. Germline values: CDR1 SGHTA, CDR2 FQGTGA. The V and J ends lost 5 bases and 5 bases, in that order; junction bases with no gene match: 11. CDR3 sequence: CASSTYLMGLAGTGELFF. CDR3 coding DNA: TGTGCCAGCAGCACCTACCTCATGGGACTAGCGGGGACCGGGGAGCTGTTTTTT.

With respect to this clonotype: A single base separates this from a much larger clone, so it may be a read error. The chain joins TRBV3-1 to TRBJ2-4; D is possibly TRBD2 (5 bases). CDR1 and CDR2 from the germline V gene are LGHDT and YNNKEL (reference sequence). CDR3 length: 15 residues. The DNA for the CDR3 is TGTGCCGGCAGCCAAGATGGGAGAACCAAAAACATTCAGTACTTC. Its protein is CAGSQDGRTKNIQYF.

V and J are TRBV7-2 and TRBJ1-1; D uncertain. V gave up 1 base and J gave up 4 bases, with 16 bases separating them. The CDR3 length is 16 residues. Looked up from germline, CDR1 is SGHTA and CDR2 is FQGNSA. CDR3 protein: CASSLVLGSLLTEAFF. The DNA of the CDR3 is TGTGCCAGCAGCTTAGTCCTCGGATCTCTCCTCACTGAAGCTTTCTTT.

This chain links TRBV15 with TRBJ2-7; the D call may be TRBD1 or TRBD2 (5 bases each). Germline lookup yields CDR1 LNHNV and CDR2 YYDKDF (reference sequence). The CDR3 covers 14 residues. V was clipped by 0 bases and J by 3 bases, with 9 bases between them. The CDR3 is CATSRDRGVYEQYF. CDR3 coding DNA: TGTGCCACCAGCAGAGATCGAGGGGTCTACGAGCAGTACTTC.

This clonotype was seen repeatedly, ten times or more. This sequence joins TRBV28 and TRBJ2-7; D might be TRBD2 (7 bases). The CDR3 length is 14 residues. Trimming took off 6 bases at V and 4 bases at J, with 16 bases between the two ends. CDR1 is MDHEN and CDR2 is SYDVKM in the germline V gene. The CDR3 here is CASRTGGRGYEQYF. The CDR3, as DNA: TGTGCCAGCAGAACCGGGGGGCGTGGGTACGAGCAGTACTTC.

The V and J genes are TRBV11-2 and TRBJ2-3; perhaps D is TRBD1 or TRBD2 (5 bases each). The CDR3 has 15 amino acids. The V gene lost 3 bases and the J gene lost 1 base, with 11 bases spanning the gap. Germline V lookup: CDR1 SGHAT, CDR2 FQNNGV. The DNA of the CDR3 is TGTGCCAGCAGCTTCGCCGGGGCCCGCACAGATACGCAGTATTTT. It is translated as CASSFAGARTDTQYF. Full variable domain (rest looked up from reference TRBV11-2 and TRBJ2-3): EAGVAQSPRYKIIEKRQSVAFWCNPISGHATLYWYQQILGQGPKLLIQFQNNGVVDDSQLPKDRFSAERLKGVDSTLKIQPAKLEDSAVYLCASSFAGARTDTQYFGPGTRLTVL.

This clonotype was detected once. Possible read error: a much larger clone is one base away. The gene calls are TRBV24-1 and TRBJ2-5; TRBD2 matches at 7 bases. The germline gives CDR1 KGHDR, CDR2 SFDVKD. V dropped 3 bases and J dropped 3; count of bases not matched to a gene: 12. This CDR3 contains 17 residues. CDR3 DNA: TGTGCCACCAGTGATAGAAAGACTAGCAGGGAGAAAGAGACCCAGTACTTC. It is translated as CATSDRKTSREKETQYF.

Ten or more counts support this clonotype. The chain combines TRBV3-1 with TRBJ2-5; D might be TRBD1 or TRBD2, each matching 5 bases. The CDR3 contains 14 residues. CDR1 is LGHDT and CDR2 is YNNKEL in the germline V gene (reference sequence). Trimming left V 4 bases short and J 7 bases short, with 16 bases between. CDR3 protein: CASSPAGTAVTQYF. The CDR3 coding sequence is TGTGCCAGCAGCCCCGCCGGGACCGCCGTGACCCAGTACTTC.

In this sample, this clonotype turned up a few times. This chain connects TRBV20-1 to TRBJ1-5, with TRBD1 matching 8 bases. This CDR3 comprises 13 residues. Per germline, CDR1 DFQATT and CDR2 SNEGSKA (reference sequence). V lost 3 bases, J lost 7 bases, and 5 bases stayed unmatched. CDR3 DNA sequence: TGCAGTGCTAGGGACAGGGTTGGCCAGCCCCAGCATTTT. It is translated as CSARDRVGQPQHF.

In its sample, this clonotype was seen a few times. The rearrangement uses TRBV7-2 and TRBJ2-5; 11 bases fit TRBD2. With 5 bases clipped from V and 5 bases from J, the junction kept 13 bases outside the gene matches. The CDR3 sequence is 17 residues long. CDR1 and CDR2 from the germline V gene are SGHTA and FQGNSA. The CDR3 sequence is CASSIETSGGPYETQYF. In DNA form, the CDR3 reads TGTGCCAGCAGCATAGAAACTAGCGGGGGACCCTACGAGACCCAGTACTTC.

With respect to this clonotype: The CDR3 does not close with the conserved phenylalanine or tryptophan, likely indicating a read error. V usage is TRBV6-1 and J usage is TRBJ1-6, with TRBD1 as a possible D gene (5 bases). V was clipped by 2 bases and J by 0 bases, with 11 bases between them. The CDR3 is made up of 17 amino acids. Germline V gene lookup returns CDR1 MNHNS and CDR2 SASEGT. The CDR3 region has the DNA TGTGCCAGCAGTGAACGGGGGGTTAGCTCCTATAATTCACCCCTCCACCTT. Translated: CASSERGVSSYNSPLHL.

The rearrangement joins TRBV6-2 or TRBV6-3 to TRBJ1-1; the D is unclear. The ends were cut back, 0 bases at V and 4 bases at J, with 12 bases in the middle. Per germline, CDR1 MNHEY and CDR2 SVGEGT. The CDR3 covers 15 residues. CDR3 DNA sequence: TGTGCCAGCAGTTACTCGCAGGATCTGGCCACTGAAGCTTTCTTT. Its protein is CASSYSQDLATEAFF.